The present entry profiles one TCR beta chain with its context. CDR1 is SGHAT, CDR2 FQDESV, per germline (reference sequence). The CDR3 sequence is 14 residues long. The germline V and J ends were trimmed by 2 bases and 5 bases, with 13 bases remaining between them. These data originate in a study of shared clonotypes between healthy human individuals. Study overall: Every donor yielded three CD4 naive, three CD4 memory, two CD8 naive and one CD8 memory plate.

Produced via immunoSEQ multiplex PCR; TCRdb's table is partial and in-frame only. The repertoire holds some 900,000 clones, with roughly 72% as singletons. Every contributor of samples was a Caucasian grown-up residing in Nashville, Tennessee. The sequence derives from a man aged 18 to 30 in good health. The sequenced sample was memory CD4+ T cells sorted from blood. The subset here: CD45RA-negative fraction. This chain connects TRBV11-1 to TRBJ2-7, with D possibly TRBD1 on 5 matching bases. CDR3 residues: CASSLPTDINEQYF. The CDR3 region has the DNA TGTGCCAGCAGCTTACCGACAGACATTAACGAGCAGTACTTC.